These T cell receptor beta chains were read from a single sample in a study of blood T cells in healthy people across ages. TCRdb analysed the 5' RACE reads with MiXCR anew, one entry per CDR3 protein. The table lists roughly 1,500,000 distinct CDR3 sequences, roughly 40% of them singletons. Sequenced input: blood. These receptors were collected from a woman between 18 and 30 years old in good health. Both conserved end residues are part of each CDR3. Each record gives: J gene, clone size, V gene, D gene, CDR3 DNA, CDR3 protein. D genes are given only for firm matches. The size field is filled for only some rows; it gives once, few, many or a size class.

j_call: TRBJ1-1
clone_size: NA
v_call: TRBV6-5
d_call: TRBD1
cdr3_nt: TGTGCCAGCAAAGAAGACAGGGGATGGACTGAAGCTTTCTTT
cdr3_aa: CASKEDRGWTEAFF

j_call: TRBJ2-1
clone_size: NA
v_call: TRBV29-1
d_call: TRBD2
cdr3_nt: TGCAGCGGCCGGGCGGGGGGACACAATGAGCAGTTCTTC
cdr3_aa: CSGRAGGHNEQFF

j_call: TRBJ2-7
clone_size: few
v_call: TRBV4-1
d_call: NA
cdr3_nt: TGCGCCAGCAGCCAAGAGCAAGGACCATCAGCCTACGAGCAGTACTTC
cdr3_aa: CASSQEQGPSAYEQYF

j_call: TRBJ2-1
clone_size: NA
v_call: TRBV12-3/TRBV12-4
d_call: TRBD1
cdr3_nt: TGTGCCAGCAGTTTCTCCGGGACAGCTTACAATGAGCAGTTCTTC
cdr3_aa: CASSFSGTAYNEQFF

j_call: TRBJ2-3
clone_size: few
v_call: TRBV20-1
d_call: TRBD2
cdr3_nt: TGCAGTGCTCCCCCCGGCAGCGGGGTTGGCACAGATACGCAGTATTTT
cdr3_aa: CSAPPGSGVGTDTQYF

j_call: TRBJ1-1
clone_size: many
v_call: TRBV12-3/TRBV12-4
d_call: TRBD1
cdr3_nt: TGTGCCAGCAGTTTACAGGGGGCCACTGAAGCTTTCTTT
cdr3_aa: CASSLQGATEAFF

j_call: TRBJ1-4
clone_size: NA
v_call: TRBV6-5
d_call: TRBD1
cdr3_nt: TGTGCCAGCAGTTGCGGGGGACAGGAGGCTGAAAAACTGTTTTTT
cdr3_aa: CASSCGGQEAEKLFF

j_call: TRBJ2-1
clone_size: few
v_call: TRBV27
d_call: TRBD2
cdr3_nt: TGTGCCAGCAGGCCAACTAGCGGGAGTTCTAATGAGCAGTTCTTC
cdr3_aa: CASRPTSGSSNEQFF

j_call: TRBJ1-2
clone_size: few
v_call: TRBV6-1
d_call: NA
cdr3_nt: TGTGCCAGCAGTGAAAGGGGTGGAGGCTATGGCTACACCTTC
cdr3_aa: CASSERGGGYGYTF

j_call: TRBJ2-3
clone_size: few
v_call: TRBV5-5
d_call: NA
cdr3_nt: TGTGCCAGCAGCTTGGGTTACCGGGCGGGAGATACGCAGTATTTT
cdr3_aa: CASSLGYRAGDTQYF

j_call: TRBJ2-3
clone_size: few
v_call: TRBV13
d_call: NA
cdr3_nt: TGTGCCAGCAGCACAACGGTCTCAACAGATACGCAGTATTTT
cdr3_aa: CASSTTVSTDTQYF

j_call: TRBJ1-1
clone_size: NA
v_call: TRBV6-6
d_call: NA
cdr3_nt: TGTGCCAGCAGTTACCAGGGACACCAGAACACTGAAGCTTTCTTT
cdr3_aa: CASSYQGHQNTEAFF

j_call: TRBJ2-7
clone_size: few
v_call: TRBV6-1
d_call: NA
cdr3_nt: TGTGCCAGCAGTGAAGCCTTGGACCGCGAGCAGTACTTC
cdr3_aa: CASSEALDREQYF

j_call: TRBJ2-3
clone_size: once
v_call: TRBV12-5
d_call: TRBD1
cdr3_nt: TGTGCTAGTGGCCCCGGACAGGGGGGCGGCGATACGCAGTATTTT
cdr3_aa: CASGPGQGGGDTQYF

j_call: TRBJ1-5
clone_size: few
v_call: TRBV3-1
d_call: TRBD1
cdr3_nt: TGTGCCAGCGGACAGGGCGGTCAGCCCCAGCATTTT
cdr3_aa: CASGQGGQPQHF

j_call: TRBJ1-2
clone_size: few
v_call: TRBV6-2/TRBV6-3
d_call: NA
cdr3_nt: TGTGCCAGCAGCGGCCCCCCCAGGGGCTACACCTTC
cdr3_aa: CASSGPPRGYTF

j_call: TRBJ2-7
clone_size: NA
v_call: TRBV15
d_call: NA
cdr3_nt: TGTGCCACCAGCAGCCGGGACGGTCTCTCCTACGAGCAGTACTTC
cdr3_aa: CATSSRDGLSYEQYF

j_call: TRBJ2-5
clone_size: few
v_call: TRBV14
d_call: NA
cdr3_nt: TGTGCCAGCAGCCAAGAAGACGGTCGGAGACCCCAAGAGACCCAGTACTTC
cdr3_aa: CASSQEDGRRPQETQYF

j_call: TRBJ2-7
clone_size: NA
v_call: TRBV20-1
d_call: NA
cdr3_nt: TGCAGTGCCAGAGGGGAACGGAATGAGCAGTACTTC
cdr3_aa: CSARGERNEQYF

j_call: TRBJ2-7
clone_size: few
v_call: TRBV20-1
d_call: TRBD1
cdr3_nt: TGCAGTGCCGCTGACAGGGGCAACGAGCAGTACTTC
cdr3_aa: CSAADRGNEQYF

j_call: TRBJ1-5
clone_size: once
v_call: TRBV30
d_call: NA
cdr3_nt: TGTGCCTGGAGTGTAGGGGGTGGGCAGCCCCAGCATTTT
cdr3_aa: CAWSVGGGQPQHF

j_call: TRBJ2-7
clone_size: few
v_call: TRBV6-1
d_call: NA
cdr3_nt: TGTGCCAGCAGGGTGTCTATCTACGAGCAGTACTTC
cdr3_aa: CASRVSIYEQYF

j_call: TRBJ1-1
clone_size: many
v_call: TRBV10-3
d_call: NA
cdr3_nt: TGTGCCATCAGTGACCCTAACAGGAAATCGAACACTGAAGCTTTCTTT
cdr3_aa: CAISDPNRKSNTEAFF

j_call: TRBJ2-7
clone_size: NA
v_call: TRBV7-2
d_call: TRBD1
cdr3_nt: TGTGCCAGCAGAATAGCTGGGACAGAGTTCTACAATGAGCAGTACTTC
cdr3_aa: CASRIAGTEFYNEQYF

j_call: TRBJ2-1
clone_size: few
v_call: TRBV4-1
d_call: TRBD2
cdr3_nt: TGCGCCAGCAGCCAAAGTGGGACTATTTCCTACAATGAGCAGTTCTTC
cdr3_aa: CASSQSGTISYNEQFF

j_call: TRBJ1-6
clone_size: few
v_call: TRBV20-1
d_call: TRBD1
cdr3_nt: TGCAGTGCTGGCGGGACAGCGAATTCACCCCTCCACTTT
cdr3_aa: CSAGGTANSPLHF

j_call: TRBJ2-1
clone_size: NA
v_call: TRBV11-3
d_call: TRBD2
cdr3_nt: TGTGCCAGCAGCCTACCTGGGACTAGCGGGGCCACGCTCCGTAAGCAGTTCTTC
cdr3_aa: CASSLPGTSGATLRKQFF

j_call: TRBJ2-7
clone_size: few
v_call: TRBV29-1
d_call: NA
cdr3_nt: TGCAGCGTTGTAATGGGGGGTCCGCACGAGCAGTACTTC
cdr3_aa: CSVVMGGPHEQYF